The next 28 T cell receptor beta chains were all read from a single sample in a study of blood T cell repertoires in COVID-19. Libraries were prepared by immunoSEQ multiplex PCR; TCRdb keeps only in-frame clonotypes and omits some of them. Among about 480,000 clones listed, around 89% were seen once. Sequenced: PBMCs or T cells enriched from blood (not recorded which). All receptors derive from a woman in her thirties or forties who had recovered from COVID-19.

This chain uses TRBV7-8 with TRBJ2-1, with 11 positions matching TRBD2. V shed 4 bases, J shed 9 bases, and the junction held 8 bases outside the gene matches. Per the germline V gene, CDR1 is SGHVS and CDR2 is FQNEAQ. This CDR3 spans 15 amino acids. CDR3 sequence: CASSSLAGGRGEQFF. The CDR3 coding sequence is TGTGCCAGCAGCTCTTTAGCGGGAGGGCGCGGTGAGCAGTTCTTC.

V gene TRBV24-1 combines with J gene TRBJ1-5, with 7 nucleotides matching TRBD1. Germline trimming cut 7 bases from V and 2 bases from J; bases unmatched to any gene: 7. CDR3 length: 15 amino acids. Germline V gene lookup returns CDR1 KGHDR and CDR2 SFDVKD. CDR3 bases: TGTGCCACCAGGAGGGGGCCCCATGGCAATCAGCCCCAGCATTTT. This gives the protein CATRRGPHGNQPQHF.

V gene TRBV4-3 combines with J gene TRBJ1-2, with D possibly being TRBD1 (5 bases). Germline V gives CDR1 LGHNA, CDR2 YSLEER. CDR3 size: 14 residues. V lost 1 base, J lost 8 bases, and 14 bases lay in between. CDR3 DNA: TGCGCCAGCAGCCAAGTAGGGAGGGGTGGAGGCTACACCTTC. This encodes CASSQVGRGGGYTF.

The chain uses TRBV19 and TRBJ2-2; TRBD1 might be the D (5 bases). CDR1 LNHDA and CDR2 SQIVND come from the germline V gene (reference sequence). The CDR3 sequence is 15 residues long. V dropped 0 bases and J dropped 1 base, with 6 bases sitting between them. The CDR3 coding sequence is TGTGCCAGTAGTATAGAGGGGCGGAACACCGGGGAGCTGTTTTTT. This encodes CASSIEGRNTGELFF.

The chain recombines TRBV4-1 with TRBJ1-5, with D perhaps TRBD1 (5 bases). The CDR3 loop spans 13 amino acids. Germline CDR1 and CDR2: MGHRA and YSYEKL. V was cut by 4 bases and J by 7 bases, with 11 bases left in between. The CDR3 sequence: CASSPRVGQPQHF. Here the CDR3 DNA reads TGCGCCAGCAGCCCCAGGGTAGGGCAGCCCCAGCATTTT.

The rearrangement joins TRBV2 to TRBJ2-1; possible D gene TRBD2, 6 bases. This CDR3 spans 14 amino acids. Trimming took off 5 bases at V and 5 bases at J, with 13 bases between the two ends. CDR1 is SNHLY, CDR2 FYNNEI, per germline. The CDR3 is CASSSRGVNNEQFF. CDR3 nucleotides: TGTGCCAGCAGTTCCCGCGGGGTAAACAATGAGCAGTTCTTC.

This CDR3 reads CASSDPQGSDTQYF. The CDR3 bases are TGCGCCAGCAGCGATCCACAGGGTTCAGATACGCAGTATTTT. This sequence joins TRBV5-1 and TRBJ2-3, with D perhaps matching TRBD1 (6 bases). Trimming took 4 bases from V and 4 from J, leaving 13 bases between them. This CDR3 contains 14 residues. Germline-derived CDR1 and CDR2 are SGHRS and YFSETQ.

The J gene is TRBJ1-6, the V gene TRBV4-3; D uncertain. The germline gives CDR1 LGHNA, CDR2 YSLEER. There are 16 residues in the CDR3. V lost 1 base, J lost 8 bases, and 15 bases lay in between. For the CDR3, the DNA is TGCGCCAGCAGCCAAGGGGCTTTTCCGATCGATTCACCCCTCCACTTT. Residues: CASSQGAFPIDSPLHF.

The genes are TRBV6-5 and TRBJ2-1; TRBD2 matches at 7 bases. This CDR3 comprises 13 residues. CDR1 is MNHEY and CDR2 is SVGAGI in the germline V gene. With 6 bases clipped from V and 3 bases from J, the junction kept 2 bases outside the gene matches. CDR3 nucleotides: TGTGCCAGCAGCGGGGGGATCTACAATGAGCAGTTCTTC. Translated, it gives CASSGGIYNEQFF.

V and J are TRBV11-3 and TRBJ2-3, with 9 bases lining up with TRBD2. Trimming at V came to 1 base and at J to 4 bases, leaving 9 bases not matched to a gene. Per germline, CDR1 SGHNT and CDR2 YENEEA. This CDR3 region has 17 residues. CDR3: CASSLGLAARVADTQYF. The CDR3 nucleotides read TGTGCCAGCAGCTTAGGACTAGCGGCTCGGGTAGCAGATACGCAGTATTTT.

V is TRBV12-3 or TRBV12-4 and J is TRBJ1-3; 7 nucleotides align to TRBD1. V trimming: 6 bases; J trimming: 8 bases; junction bases outside the gene matches: 7. The CDR3 sequence is 13 residues long. CDR3 nucleotides: TGTGCCAGCAGAGAAACAGGGGTGTACACCATATATTTT. It specifies CASRETGVYTIYF.

The V and J genes are TRBV5-4 and TRBJ1-2, with TRBD1 matching 10 bases. V dropped 3 bases and J dropped 4; count of bases not matched to a gene: 9. CDR1 SGHNT and CDR2 YYREEE come from the germline V gene (reference sequence). The CDR3 has 16 residues. CDR3 coding DNA: TGTGCCAGCAGCTCTGACAGGGGGCGAATGGGCTATGGCTACACCTTC. Translating gives CASSSDRGRMGYGYTF. The whole variable domain, remainder taken from reference TRBV5-4 and TRBJ1-2, is ETGVTQSPTHLIKTRGQQVTLRCSSQSGHNTVSWYQQALGQGPQFIFQYYREEENGRGNFPPRFSGLQFPNYSSELNVNALELDDSALYLCASSSDRGRMGYGYTFGSGTRLTVV.

The rearrangement links TRBV5-1 to TRBJ2-7, with D possibly matching TRBD2 (6 bases). The CDR3 spans 14 residues. Trimming took off 0 bases at V and 3 bases at J, with 10 bases between the two ends. Looked up from germline, CDR1 is SGHRS and CDR2 is YFSETQ. The CDR3 DNA follows: TGCGCCAGCAGCTTGGCCGGTAGCGGCTACGAGCAGTACTTC. Protein product: CASSLAGSGYEQYF.

The rearrangement links TRBV11-2 to TRBJ2-7; D is possibly TRBD1 (6 bases). V shed 1 base and J shed 2 bases, with 15 bases lying between them. The CDR3 extends over 16 amino acids. Germline values: CDR1 SGHAT, CDR2 FQNNGV. CDR3 amino acids: CASSLGQQGGTYEQYF. CDR3 sequence (DNA): TGTGCCAGCAGCTTAGGACAACAGGGTGGAACCTACGAGCAGTACTTC.

The genes are TRBV7-2 and TRBJ2-5, with D maybe TRBD1 (6 bases). The CDR3 runs 15 residues. Trimming left V 5 bases short and J 2 bases short, with 15 bases between. CDR1 is SGHTA and CDR2 is FQGNSA in the germline V gene. In nucleotides, the CDR3 is TGTGCCAGCAGCGGGCGAGACAGGAGGCAAGAGACCCAGTACTTC. Its translation: CASSGRDRRQETQYF.

The rearrangement joins TRBV30 to TRBJ2-3, with 7 bases lining up with TRBD1. The CDR3 covers 15 residues. The germline gives CDR1 GTSNPN, CDR2 SVGIG (reference sequence). Trimming removed 4 bases from V and 2 bases from J; junction bases left unmatched: 9. The CDR3 loop reads CAWTADRAVTDTQYF. The CDR3 DNA follows: TGTGCCTGGACGGCTGACAGGGCCGTCACAGATACGCAGTATTTT. Drawing the rest from reference TRBV30 and TRBJ2-3, the complete variable domain is SQTIHQWPATLVQPVGSPLSLECTVEGTSNPNLYWYRQAAGRGLQLLFYSVGIGQISSEVPQNLSASRPQDRQFILSSKKLLLSDSGFYLCAWTADRAVTDTQYFGPGTRLTVL.

V gene TRBV5-4 combines with J gene TRBJ1-1; 8 nucleotides align to TRBD1. The V segment lost 4 bases and the J segment 4 bases; nucleotides outside the gene matches: 3. The CDR3 sequence is 13 residues long. Germline-derived CDR1 and CDR2 are SGHNT and YYREEE (reference sequence). In nucleotides, the CDR3 is TGTGCCAGCAGCGTTACAGGGGGCACTGAAGCTTTCTTT. It yields the protein CASSVTGGTEAFF.

The chain combines TRBV6-1 with TRBJ2-2, with unresolved D. CDR1 MNHNS and CDR2 SASEGT come from the germline V gene. V was shortened by 3 bases and J by 5 bases, with 10 bases between the two germline ends. CDR3 length: 14 residues. CDR3 region: CASSDWVGTGELFF. DNA of the CDR3: TGTGCCAGCAGTGATTGGGTCGGGACCGGGGAGCTGTTTTTT.

The V and J genes are TRBV2 and TRBJ2-1, with TRBD2 matching over 8 bases. Germline V gives CDR1 SNHLY, CDR2 FYNNEI. The CDR3 loop spans 17 amino acids. Trimming took 5 bases from V and 8 from J; bases not matched to a gene: 17. CDR3 in DNA: TGTGCCAGCAGTCAGCCCTGGCTGGGAGCGGGAGTGTATGAGCAGTTCTTC. Protein sequence: CASSQPWLGAGVYEQFF.

The J gene is TRBJ2-1, the V gene TRBV18; 14 positions agree with TRBD2. The CDR3 has 18 residues. Germline V gene data show CDR1 as KGHSH and CDR2 as LQKENI. Trimming cost V 2 bases and J 10 bases; bases outside gene matches: 13. CDR3 nucleotide sequence: TGTGCCAGCTCACCAGTAACACCGGGACTAGCGGGAGCAAAAGAGCAGTTCTTC. It translates to CASSPVTPGLAGAKEQFF.

DNA of the CDR3: TGCGCCAGCAGCCTAGGGCCAGGGGGAAGAGGCTACACCTTC. Its translation is CASSLGPGGRGYTF. V and J are TRBV4-3 and TRBJ1-2; TRBD1 agrees at 7 bases. Looked up from germline, CDR1 is LGHNA and CDR2 is YSLEER. J gave up 8 bases and V 4 bases, and 10 bases lay outside the gene matches. CDR3 size: 14 residues.

V gene TRBV18 combines with J gene TRBJ1-1; the match to TRBD1 covers 10 bases. The CDR3 contains 15 residues. The ends lost 3 bases at V and 10 bases at J; junction bases unmatched: 11. The germline gives CDR1 KGHSH, CDR2 LQKENI. The CDR3 sequence: CASSPGGTGVSSAFF. As DNA, the CDR3 is TGTGCCAGCTCACCCGGGGGGACAGGGGTTTCGTCAGCTTTCTTT.

The chain has TRBV11-3 and TRBJ2-1, with TRBD2 identical over 7 bases. CDR3 length: 15 residues. Germline V CDR1 and CDR2: SGHNT, YENEEA. The V segment lost 3 bases and the J segment 2 bases; nucleotides outside the gene matches: 4. Here the CDR3 reads CASSFDGGAYNEQFF. CDR3 sequence (DNA): TGTGCCAGCAGCTTCGATGGGGGGGCCTACAATGAGCAGTTCTTC.

The chain uses TRBV6-2 or TRBV6-3 and TRBJ1-5, with D possibly TRBD1 on 5 matching bases. Looked up from germline, CDR1 is MNHEY and CDR2 is SVGEGT. V dropped 4 bases and J dropped 9 bases, with 16 bases sitting between them. The CDR3 runs to 14 residues. CDR3 coding DNA: TGTGCCAGCAGTTCGAACAAGGGGAGGGGGCCCCAGCATTTT. It encodes CASSSNKGRGPQHF.

This chain links TRBV15 with TRBJ1-1; 7 bases match TRBD1. The CDR3 length is 15 residues. CDR1 is LNHNV, CDR2 YYDKDF, per germline (reference sequence). V lost 0 bases and J lost 0; bases outside the gene matches: 1. The CDR3 DNA reads TGTGCCACCAGCAGAGATGGGACAGTGAACACTGAAGCTTTCTTT. Translation: CATSRDGTVNTEAFF.

This chain links TRBV20-1 with TRBJ2-3, with D maybe TRBD2 (6 bases). This CDR3 is 13 amino acids long. Germline CDR1 and CDR2: DFQATT and SNEGSKA (reference sequence). Trimming left V 3 bases short and J 4 bases short, with 11 bases between. The CDR3 nucleotides read TGCAGTGCTAGTGTTTCGGGGGCAGATACGCAGTATTTT. Protein product: CSASVSGADTQYF.

The J gene is TRBJ1-6, the V gene TRBV18; weak D call: TRBD1 (6 bases). The CDR3 is 15 residues long. Between the trimmed V and J ends, which lost 0 bases and 9 bases, there was a span of 12 bases. Germline CDR1 KGHSH, CDR2 LQKENI. The CDR3 bases are TGTGCCAGCTCACCACCGAGGACAGAAGGTTCACCCCTCCACTTT. Protein sequence: CASSPPRTEGSPLHF. Filled out from reference TRBV18 and TRBJ1-6, the complete variable domain reads NAGVMQNPRHLVRRRGQEARLRCSPMKGHSHVYWYRQLPEEGLKFMVYLQKENIIDESGMPKERFSAEFPKEGPSILRIQQVVRGDSAAYFCASSPPRTEGSPLHFGNGTRLTVT.

The CDR3 here is CASSLARDVEAFF. CDR3 nucleotide sequence: TGTGCCAGCAGCTTAGCTCGGGATGTGGAGGCTTTCTTT. The chain employs TRBV7-9 and TRBJ1-1; no clear D gene. CDR3 length equals 13 residues. Germline lookup yields CDR1 SEHNR and CDR2 FQNEAQ (reference sequence). V lost 0 bases and J 11 bases, leaving 13 bases between the germline ends.